One and the same sample provided the 23 T cell receptor beta chains below, sequenced in a study of T cells after yellow fever vaccination. One entry per CDR3 protein results from TCRdb running MiXCR on the 5' RACE reads. The sample contains about 320,000 distinct CDR3 sequences, around 4.5% of which appear only once. Material: PBMCs, obtained 15 days after the yellow fever booster vaccination. These TCRs come from a man younger than 30 who received the YFV17D yellow fever vaccine.

V and J are TRBV20-1 and TRBJ1-1, with a possible D match to TRBD1 (5 bases). Germline loops: CDR1 DFQATT, CDR2 SNEGSKA (reference sequence). Trimming removed 6 bases from V and 0 bases from J, with 11 bases in between. The length of the CDR3 is 13 residues. The CDR3 loop reads CSAKGAVNTEAFF. The CDR3 nucleotides are TGCAGTGCCAAAGGGGCAGTGAACACTGAAGCTTTCTTT.

In DNA form, the CDR3 reads TGTGCCAGCAGCTTCGCAGCTATGGAGTCCATATATTTT. Translation: CASSFAAMESIYF. The V call is TRBV7-2, the J call TRBJ1-3; D unclear. The CDR3 totals 13 residues. Germline V gene lookup returns CDR1 SGHTA and CDR2 FQGNSA. Trimming shortened V by 3 bases and J by 11 bases, and 14 bases separated the two germline ends.

This clonotype was detected ten times or more. The CDR3 DNA sequence: TGCGCCAGCAGCTTGAACAGGGGGCCGGGGGCCTATGGCTACACCTTC. Its translation: CASSLNRGPGAYGYTF. This chain links TRBV5-1 with TRBJ1-2; 9 positions agree with TRBD1. Germline V gene lookup returns CDR1 SGHRS and CDR2 YFSETQ. After removal of 1 base from V and 4 bases from J, the junction contained 8 bases not matched to a gene. The CDR3 is 16 residues long.

This clonotype was seen many times. The gene calls are TRBV6-6 and TRBJ1-3, with D hard to call. The CDR3 runs to 13 residues. CDR1 is MNHNY and CDR2 is SVGAGI in the germline V gene (reference sequence). The germline V and J ends were trimmed by 2 bases and 6 bases, with 8 bases remaining between them. The CDR3 loop reads CASSYRPSNTIYF. For the CDR3, the DNA is TGTGCCAGCAGTTACCGCCCGTCAAACACCATATATTTT.

At least ten counts were recorded for this clonotype. The genes are TRBV20-1 and TRBJ2-6, with a possible D match to TRBD1 (5 bases). Germline V gene lookup returns CDR1 DFQATT and CDR2 SNEGSKA (reference sequence). CDR3 length: 16 residues. V lost 3 bases to trimming and J lost 2 bases, with 14 bases between them. CDR3 loop: CSARGLGSTGANVLTF. For the CDR3, the DNA is TGCAGTGCTAGGGGGCTCGGCAGTACTGGGGCCAACGTCCTGACTTTC.

This clonotype was seen only a few times. The V and J genes are TRBV7-9 and TRBJ2-1; 7 positions agree with TRBD1. V lost 5 bases to trimming and J lost 9 bases; unmatched junction nucleotides: 4. This CDR3 spans 12 amino acids. CDR1 and CDR2 (germline): SEHNR, FQNEAQ (reference sequence). CDR3 nucleotides: TGTGCCAGCAGCAACAGGGGCGGTGAGCAGTTCTTC. Protein product: CASSNRGGEQFF. The variable domain in full, with the rest retrieved from reference TRBV7-9 and TRBJ2-1, is DTGVSQNPRHKITKRGQNVTFRCDPISEHNRLYWYRQTLGQGPEFLTYFQNEAQLEKSRLLSDRFSAERPKGSFSTLEIQRTEQGDSAMYLCASSNRGGEQFFGPGTRLTVL.

Ten or more counts support this clonotype. The rearrangement links TRBV7-3 to TRBJ2-3; 8 positions match TRBD1. Unmatched junction bases numbered 6, after V lost 5 bases and J lost 2 bases. CDR1 and CDR2 from the germline V gene are SGHTA and FQGTGA. The CDR3 is made up of 15 amino acids. CDR3 in DNA: TGTGCCAGCAGCCGGACAGGGACCTTCACAGATACGCAGTATTTT. Translating gives CASSRTGTFTDTQYF. Full variable domain (missing parts from reference TRBV7-3 and TRBJ2-3): GAGVSQTPSNKVTEKGKYVELRCDPISGHTALYWYRQSLGQGPEFLIYFQGTGAADDSGLPNDRFFAVRPEGSVSTLKIQRTERGDSAVYLCASSRTGTFTDTQYFGPGTRLTVL.

This clonotype has more than one count but fewer than ten. V is TRBV5-4 and J is TRBJ2-2; TRBD2 matches at 15 bases. The CDR3 contains 17 residues. CDR1 and CDR2 (germline): SGHNT, YYREEE (reference sequence). With V trimmed by 4 bases and J by 3 bases, 4 bases remained unmatched. The CDR3 is CASSRTSGGVHTGELFF. The CDR3 DNA follows: TGTGCCAGCAGCCGGACTAGCGGGGGGGTGCACACCGGGGAGCTGTTTTTT.

This clonotype was counted many times. V and J are TRBV20-1 and TRBJ1-4; TRBD1 matches 10 bases. The germline CDR1 and CDR2 sequences are DFQATT and SNEGSKA (reference sequence). The ends lost 5 bases at V and 1 base at J; junction bases unmatched: 1. CDR3 length equals 14 residues. The CDR3 protein is CSADRGQTNEKLFF. As DNA, the CDR3 is TGCAGTGCTGACAGGGGGCAAACTAATGAAAAACTGTTTTTT.

This chain uses TRBV10-3 with TRBJ2-5; D might be TRBD1 or TRBD2, each matching 5 bases. Trimming cost V 9 bases and J 4 bases, with 9 bases left between them. The CDR3 runs to 11 residues. CDR1 ENHRY and CDR2 SYGVKD come from the germline V gene. CDR3 residues: CAMGTRETQYF. The CDR3 DNA is TGTGCCATGGGGACCCGAGAGACCCAGTACTTC.

The chain joins TRBV5-1 to TRBJ1-2; no clear D gene. CDR3 length: 16 residues. The ends were cut back, 0 bases at V and 0 bases at J, with 12 bases in the middle. Germline values: CDR1 SGHRS, CDR2 YFSETQ. The CDR3 DNA is TGCGCCAGCAGCTTGGTTTCCGGGCCGACTAACTATGGCTACACCTTC. Translation: CASSLVSGPTNYGYTF.

In this sample, this clonotype turned up many times. This chain links TRBV7-3 with TRBJ2-2; the D is unclear. V was cut by 2 bases and J by 6 bases, with 4 bases left in between. This CDR3 has 12 residues. Per the germline V gene, CDR1 is SGHTA and CDR2 is FQGTGA. The CDR3 spells CASSLWPGELFF. CDR3 bases: TGTGCCAGCAGCTTATGGCCCGGGGAGCTGTTTTTT.

This chain joins TRBV12-3 or TRBV12-4 and TRBJ1-3; weak D call: TRBD1 (6 bases). This CDR3 spans 14 amino acids. Trimming took off 3 bases at V and 4 bases at J, with 10 bases between the two ends. This CDR3 is CASSFPGHGNTIYF. CDR3 in DNA: TGTGCCAGCAGTTTTCCGGGACACGGAAACACCATATATTTT.

This clonotype was detected a few times. The rearrangement joins TRBV5-1 to TRBJ2-5, with D perhaps matching TRBD2 (5 bases). The CDR3 has 13 residues. CDR1 SGHRS and CDR2 YFSETQ come from the germline V gene. V gave up 7 bases and J gave up 4 bases, with 14 bases separating them. Here the CDR3 reads CASRTLEGETQYF. DNA of the CDR3: TGCGCCAGCCGGACCCTCGAGGGAGAGACCCAGTACTTC.

This clonotype was observed a handful of times. J is TRBJ1-1 and V is TRBV18; D uncertain. The V gene's germline CDR1 is KGHSH and CDR2 LQKENI. The ends were cut back, 0 bases at V and 0 bases at J, with 8 bases in the middle. CDR3 size: 15 residues. Here the CDR3 DNA reads TGTGCCAGCTCACCACCGAGGGTGATGAACACTGAAGCTTTCTTT. Translating it yields CASSPPRVMNTEAFF.

This clonotype was recorded at least ten times. This chain links TRBV6-5 with TRBJ1-1; D is perhaps TRBD1 (6 bases). This CDR3 has 12 residues. Per the germline V gene, CDR1 is MNHEY and CDR2 is SVGAGI. V was cut by 6 bases and J by 6 bases, with 11 bases left in between. The CDR3 loop is CASSQGRAEAFF. CDR3 bases: TGTGCCAGCAGCCAGGGGAGGGCTGAAGCTTTCTTT.

V and J are TRBV9 and TRBJ2-5, with D perhaps TRBD1 (6 bases). Per the germline V gene, CDR1 is SGDLS and CDR2 is YYNGEE. The length of the CDR3 is 17 residues. V was shortened by 0 bases and J by 5 bases, with 20 bases between the two germline ends. The CDR3: CASSVAKGVQGSETQYF. CDR3 nucleotide sequence: TGTGCCAGCAGCGTAGCTAAGGGGGTCCAGGGCTCGGAGACCCAGTACTTC.

This clonotype was recorded a few times. The chain carries TRBV6-2 or TRBV6-3 and TRBJ1-1, with D unresolved. The CDR3 loop spans 15 amino acids. The germline V gene has CDR1 MNHEY and CDR2 SVGEGT. V lost 8 bases and J lost 0, with 16 bases in between. The CDR3 loop is CASLRARLVNTEAFF. CDR3 DNA sequence: TGTGCCAGCCTCCGGGCCCGGTTAGTGAACACTGAAGCTTTCTTT.

This clonotype was found a few times. This chain links TRBV7-2 with TRBJ2-1, with 9 bases identical to TRBD2. The V and J ends lost 3 bases and 9 bases, in that order; junction bases with no gene match: 9. The CDR3 loop spans 15 amino acids. Germline CDR1 reads SGHTA; CDR2 reads FQGNSA. The CDR3 here is CASSLRGGNKLEQFF. The CDR3 DNA is TGTGCCAGCAGCTTGCGGGGGGGTAATAAGCTTGAGCAGTTCTTC.

The J gene is TRBJ1-5, the V gene TRBV4-2; the D gene is possibly TRBD1 (5 bases). V dropped 4 bases and J dropped 2 bases, with 15 bases sitting between them. The CDR3 contains 16 residues. Germline CDR1 is LGHNA and CDR2 is YNFKEQ. The CDR3 DNA reads TGTGCCAGCAGCCCGGACGGCCCGGGGGGCAATCAGCCCCAGCATTTT. This encodes CASSPDGPGGNQPQHF.

The chain has TRBV7-2 and TRBJ2-3, with 14 positions matching TRBD2. The CDR3 runs to 20 residues. The germline V gene encodes CDR1 SGHTA and CDR2 FQGNSA. V dropped 3 bases and J dropped 0; count of bases not matched to a gene: 11. The CDR3 is CASSFTPRTSGGPSTDTQYF. For the CDR3, the DNA is TGTGCCAGCAGCTTTACCCCCAGGACTAGCGGGGGGCCCAGCACAGATACGCAGTATTTT.

This chain connects TRBV12-3 or TRBV12-4 to TRBJ1-5, with 11 nucleotides matching TRBD1. The CDR3 runs to 14 residues. V was clipped by 6 bases and J by 9 bases; unmatched bases: 7. DNA for the CDR3: TGTGCCAGCAGCCCGGGACAGGGGGTTTGGCCCCAGCATTTT. It yields the protein CASSPGQGVWPQHF.

The chain carries TRBV6-6 and TRBJ1-4; D is unresolved. Germline CDR1 and CDR2: MNHNY and SVGAGI (reference sequence). Deletions cut 8 bases from V and 3 bases from J, with 13 bases between. The CDR3 totals 14 residues. The CDR3 protein is CASGARRANEKLFF. CDR3 sequence (DNA): TGTGCCAGCGGAGCTCGTAGGGCTAATGAAAAACTGTTTTTT.